These T cell receptor beta chains were read from a single sample in a study of CD8 T cells in ankylosing spondylitis. TCRdb itself ran the 5' RACE reads through MiXCR, one entry per CDR3 protein. Found here are about 240,000 distinct CDR3 sequences, around 9.1% of them singletons; the top ten hold approximately 6.2%. The sequencing input was blood, either unsorted or a sorted T cell fraction (not recorded which). These receptors all come from a male donor with ankylosing spondylitis or in good health (not recorded which). The CDR3 runs from the conserved cysteine through the conserved F or W. A D gene is named only where the DNA matches it firmly. Some rows mark clone size as missing; the rest say once, few, many or name a class of expanded clone.

D gene,clone size,J gene,V gene,CDR3 protein,CDR3 DNA
TRBD1,many,TRBJ1-5,TRBV18,CASSATGSRQPQHF,TGTGCCAGCTCAGCGACAGGGTCGCGGCAGCCCCAGCATTTT
TRBD2,many,TRBJ2-2,TRBV5-1,CASSLAGTSGNTGELFF,TGCGCCAGCAGCTTGGCCGGGACTAGCGGAAACACCGGGGAGCTGTTTTTT
NA,many,TRBJ2-1,TRBV18,CASSPRRDEQFF,TGTGCCAGCTCACCGCGTCGGGATGAGCAGTTCTTC
NA,many,TRBJ2-7,TRBV4-1,CASSQERSAYYEQYF,TGCGCCAGCAGCCAAGAACGGTCGGCTTACTACGAGCAGTACTTC
TRBD1,NA,TRBJ2-5,TRBV11-1,CASSPTRQGLYQETQYF,TGTGCCAGCAGCCCGACGAGACAGGGCCTGTACCAAGAGACCCAGTACTTC
TRBD1,many,TRBJ1-2,TRBV29-1,CSVGQGNYGYTF,TGCAGCGTGGGACAGGGGAACTATGGCTACACCTTC
NA,many,TRBJ1-1,TRBV19,CASTHSGQLNTEAFF,TGTGCCAGTACCCATTCCGGACAGTTGAACACTGAAGCTTTCTTT
NA,many,TRBJ1-1,TRBV5-1,CASSIDSGIPEAFF,TGCGCCAGCTCGATAGACAGTGGAATTCCCGAAGCTTTCTTT
NA,many,TRBJ1-5,TRBV15,CATSRDPGSNQPQHF,TGTGCCACCAGCAGAGACCCGGGAAGCAATCAGCCCCAGCATTTT
NA,many,TRBJ2-2,TRBV6-1,CASSPDLNTGELFF,TGTGCCAGCAGTCCCGACTTGAACACCGGGGAGCTGTTTTTT
NA,many,TRBJ1-3,TRBV12-3/TRBV12-4,CASSLEAASGNTIYF,TGTGCCAGCAGTTTAGAGGCAGCCTCTGGAAACACCATATATTTT
NA,NA,TRBJ2-3,TRBV7-2,CASSSLFTQYF,TGTGCCAGCAGCTCCCTGTTCACGCAGTATTTT
NA,few,TRBJ1-2,TRBV6-2/TRBV6-3,CASTGPVANYGYTF,TGTGCCAGTACAGGACCTGTAGCTAACTATGGCTACACCTTC
TRBD1,many,TRBJ2-7,TRBV20-1,CSAREDRVREQYF,TGCAGTGCTAGAGAGGACAGGGTACGGGAGCAGTACTTC
NA,many,TRBJ2-3,TRBV12-3/TRBV12-4,CASSFEPTDTQYF,TGTGCCAGCAGTTTCGAACCCACAGATACGCAGTATTTT
NA,once,TRBJ2-1,TRBV24-1,CASWSGNLYNEQFF,TGTGCTAGTTGGAGTGGGAACTTATACAATGAGCAGTTCTTC
NA,many,TRBJ2-5,TRBV5-1,CASSGLGVETQYF,TGCGCCAGCAGCGGACTCGGTGTGGAGACCCAGTACTTC
NA,NA,TRBJ1-2,TRBV7-3,CASREGGGVGYTF,TGTGCCAGCCGAGAGGGGGGCGGAGTTGGCTACACCTTC
TRBD1,many,TRBJ2-1,TRBV20-1,CSATGQGAVGSYNEQFF,TGCAGTGCAACGGGACAGGGGGCGGTTGGGTCCTACAATGAGCAGTTCTTC
TRBD1,many,TRBJ2-7,TRBV12-3/TRBV12-4,CASSIRSDRGGEQYF,TGTGCCAGCAGCATTCGTTCTGACAGGGGCGGCGAGCAGTACTTC
NA,many,TRBJ1-2,TRBV3-1,CASSREYGYTF,TGTGCCAGCAGTCGGGAGTATGGCTACACCTTC
NA,few,TRBJ2-3,TRBV7-2,CASSVQGGPDTQYF,TGTGCCAGCAGCGTTCAGGGGGGGCCAGATACGCAGTATTTT
NA,many,TRBJ2-1,TRBV20-1,CSARGSESVQFF,TGCAGTGCTAGGGGCTCCGAATCCGTGCAGTTCTTC
NA,many,TRBJ1-3,TRBV7-2,CASSLVSTGGNTIYF,TGTGCCAGCAGCTTAGTTTCCACGGGAGGAAACACCATATATTTT
NA,NA,TRBJ2-7,TRBV6-5,CASSTDRFSYEQYF,TGTGCCAGCAGTACCGACAGGTTCTCCTACGAGCAGTACTTC
NA,NA,TRBJ1-1,TRBV4-2,CASSPPLRGPEAFF,TGTGCCAGCAGCCCTCCCCTCCGGGGCCCTGAAGCTTTCTTT
NA,few,TRBJ2-7,TRBV19,CASSNGRSYEQYF,TGTGCCAGTAGTAACGGGCGTTCCTACGAGCAGTACTTC
NA,many,TRBJ2-3,TRBV5-1,CASSLRLVGDTQYF,TGCGCCAGCAGCCTCCGACTAGTAGGGGATACGCAGTATTTT
NA,many,TRBJ2-1,TRBV7-2,CASSLALGSEQFF,TGTGCCAGCAGCTTAGCGCTTGGTAGTGAGCAGTTCTTC
NA,many,TRBJ1-1,TRBV6-1,CASSEFEGGRHTEAFF,TGTGCCAGCAGTGAATTTGAGGGGGGCCGACACACTGAAGCTTTCTTT
TRBD2,many,TRBJ2-2,TRBV5-1,CASSLLAGVGTGELFF,TGCGCCAGCAGCCTACTAGCGGGAGTCGGCACCGGGGAGCTGTTTTTT
NA,NA,TRBJ1-1,TRBV29-1,CSAWRGEMNTEAFF,TGCAGCGCCTGGCGGGGGGAGATGAACACTGAAGCTTTCTTT
NA,many,TRBJ2-1,TRBV6-1,CASRLMSSYNEQFF,TGTGCCAGCAGGTTGATGAGCTCCTACAATGAGCAGTTCTTC
NA,many,TRBJ2-3,TRBV20-1,CSAPTMDTDTQYF,TGCAGTGCGCCCACCATGGACACAGATACGCAGTATTTT
NA,few,TRBJ2-5,TRBV20-1,CSARDMGSDETQYF,TGCAGTGCTAGAGATATGGGGTCGGATGAGACCCAGTACTTC
NA,NA,TRBJ1-5,TRBV5-8,CASSPKFWTRGNQPQHF,TGTGCCAGCAGCCCGAAGTTCTGGACGAGGGGCAATCAGCCCCAGCATTTT
NA,many,TRBJ2-7,TRBV5-4,CASSSPGHRDRGVSYEQYF,TGTGCCAGCAGCTCCCCGGGCCACAGGGATAGAGGAGTATCCTACGAGCAGTACTTC
TRBD1,many,TRBJ2-7,TRBV6-2/TRBV6-3,CASRFAGTVRIAVEGYEQYF,TGTGCCAGCCGATTCGCCGGGACAGTGAGAATAGCTGTTGAGGGCTACGAGCAGTACTTC
NA,NA,TRBJ2-7,TRBV20-1,CSARDRTGTLGEQYF,TGCAGTGCTAGAGATCGCACCGGGACGCTAGGCGAGCAGTACTTC
NA,many,TRBJ1-1,TRBV7-6,CASSLEMIGSASMNTEAFF,TGTGCCAGCAGCTTAGAGATGATTGGGAGCGCAAGCATGAACACTGAAGCTTTCTTT
NA,many,TRBJ1-1,TRBV7-2,CASSPGRTEAFF,TGTGCCAGCTCTCCCGGGCGTACTGAAGCTTTCTTT
NA,many,TRBJ1-6,TRBV25-1,CASSEWTASSYNSPLHF,TGTGCCAGCAGTGAATGGACGGCGAGCTCCTATAATTCACCCCTCCACTTT
NA,many,TRBJ1-3,TRBV5-1,CASSSGGSGNTIYF,TGCGCCAGCAGCTCCGGCGGCTCTGGAAACACCATATATTTT
TRBD1,many,TRBJ2-1,TRBV29-1,CSVSRGQNVDEQFF,TGCAGCGTTTCGAGGGGACAGAATGTCGATGAGCAGTTCTTC
NA,few,TRBJ1-2,TRBV7-9,CASSTPARGDYGYTF,TGTGCCAGCAGCACCCCGGCCCGGGGTGACTATGGCTACACCTTC
NA,many,TRBJ2-2,TRBV14,CASSQITGTGELFF,TGTGCCAGCAGCCAAATCACAGGGACCGGGGAGCTGTTTTTT
NA,many,TRBJ2-2,TRBV12-3/TRBV12-4,CASSLQGFTGELFF,TGTGCCAGCAGTCTCCAGGGGTTTACCGGGGAGCTGTTTTTT
TRBD1,many,TRBJ1-2,TRBV10-2,CASSPGGRPLSNYGYTF,TGCGCCAGCAGCCCAGGGGGCCGGCCCCTCTCTAACTATGGCTACACCTTC
TRBD2,many,TRBJ2-7,TRBV5-5,CASSTPGLAEKWYF,TGTGCCAGCAGCACCCCGGGACTAGCCGAAAAGTGGTACTTC
NA,many,TRBJ2-7,TRBV7-2,CASSRSSAYF,TGTGCCAGCAGCCGTTCTTCGGCCTACTTC
NA,NA,TRBJ1-5,TRBV30,CAWSVSINQPQHF,TGTGCCTGGAGTGTCAGCATAAATCAGCCCCAGCATTTT
TRBD1,many,TRBJ1-5,TRBV5-1,CASSPEGARQPQHF,TGCGCCAGCAGCCCTGAGGGGGCTCGTCAGCCCCAGCATTTT
NA,many,TRBJ2-1,TRBV20-1,CSARGGASSYNEQFF,TGCAGTGCTAGAGGAGGAGCTAGCTCCTACAATGAGCAGTTCTTC
NA,NA,TRBJ1-4,TRBV5-6,CASSLLGSRLFF,TGTGCCAGCAGCTTATTGGGGTCGCGACTGTTTTTT
NA,many,TRBJ1-1,TRBV27,CASSLGSSVEAFF,TGTGCCAGCAGTTTAGGCAGCTCCGTTGAAGCTTTCTTT
NA,NA,TRBJ2-1,TRBV20-1,CSAAESHEQFF,TGCAGTGCGGCTGAATCCCATGAGCAGTTCTTC
TRBD2,many,TRBJ2-2,TRBV29-1,CSSRGGPTGELFF,TGCAGCTCACGCGGGGGTCCAACCGGGGAGCTGTTTTTT
NA,many,TRBJ1-1,TRBV29-1,CSAQRGPTEAFF,TGCAGCGCCCAAAGGGGCCCAACTGAAGCTTTCTTT
TRBD2,many,TRBJ2-1,TRBV7-3,CASSLESVSGGEQFF,TGTGCCAGCAGCTTAGAGAGCGTCAGCGGGGGCGAGCAGTTCTTC
NA,many,TRBJ2-1,TRBV20-1,CSAPWGLEQFF,TGCAGTGCCCCCTGGGGGCTAGAGCAGTTCTTC